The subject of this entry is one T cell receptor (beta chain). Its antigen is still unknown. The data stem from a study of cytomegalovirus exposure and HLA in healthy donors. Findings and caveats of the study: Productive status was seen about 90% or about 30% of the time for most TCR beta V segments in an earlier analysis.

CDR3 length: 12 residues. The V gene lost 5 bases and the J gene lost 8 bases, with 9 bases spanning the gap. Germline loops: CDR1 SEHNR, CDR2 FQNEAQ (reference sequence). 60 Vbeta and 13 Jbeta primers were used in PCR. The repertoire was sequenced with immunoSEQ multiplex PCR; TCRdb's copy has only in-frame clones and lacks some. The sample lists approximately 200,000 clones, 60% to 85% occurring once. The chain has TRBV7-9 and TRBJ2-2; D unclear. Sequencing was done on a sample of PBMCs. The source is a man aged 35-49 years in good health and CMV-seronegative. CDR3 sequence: CASSIVGGELFF. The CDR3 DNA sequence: TGTGCCAGCAGCATAGTCGGGGGGGAGCTGTTTTTT.